Presented here are 13 T cell receptor beta chains from one specimen sequenced in a study of T cell responses to AZD1222 COVID-19 vaccine. Sequenced by immunoSEQ multiplex PCR; TCRdb stores in-frame clones only, minus some. The sample lists 180,000 or so clones; roughly 94% were seen once. This sample comprised peripheral blood, obtained on day 0 of AZD1222 vaccination. These receptors were taken from an adult in good health.

V gene TRBV4-2 combines with J gene TRBJ1-2, with D possibly TRBD1 on 5 matching bases. Germline V CDR1 and CDR2: LGHNA, YNFKEQ. This CDR3 comprises 15 residues. V lost 4 bases and J 3 bases, leaving 15 bases between the germline ends. The CDR3 DNA reads TGTGCCAGCAGCCTATGGGCGGGGGAGGACTATGGCTACACCTTC. Amino acid sequence: CASSLWAGEDYGYTF.

This chain connects TRBV30 to TRBJ2-6; D may be TRBD1 or TRBD2 (6 bases each). CDR1 GTSNPN and CDR2 SVGIG come from the germline V gene (reference sequence). Trimming shortened V by 5 bases and J by 1 base, and 15 bases separated the two germline ends. CDR3 length: 16 residues. The CDR3 is CAWGGGTASGANVLTF. In DNA form, the CDR3 reads TGTGCCTGGGGGGGCGGGACGGCGTCTGGGGCCAACGTCCTGACTTTC.

V and J are TRBV3-1 (or the pseudogene TRBV3-2) and TRBJ2-2; TRBD2 matches at 11 bases. With V trimmed by 8 bases and J by 4 bases, 6 bases remained unmatched. Germline CDR1 reads LGHDT; CDR2 reads YNNKEL (reference sequence). CDR3 length equals 15 residues. DNA for the CDR3: TGTGCCAGCTCGGGACTAGCGGCCTCCACCGGGGAGCTGTTTTTT. Its translation is CASSGLAASTGELFF.

This clone was picked up one time. J is TRBJ1-2 and V is TRBV5-1; possibly TRBD1 for D (6 bases). The CDR3 runs to 14 residues. With 0 bases removed from V and 6 bases from J, the gap between germline ends came to 12 bases. Germline CDR1 and CDR2: SGHRS and YFSETQ. CDR3 nucleotides: TGCGCCAGCAGCTTGGAACAGGGTAGTCATGGCTACACCTTC. Translated: CASSLEQGSHGYTF.

The chain couples TRBV7-2 to TRBJ2-1, with D tentatively TRBD2 (6 bases). The CDR3 is 16 amino acids. Germline assignment: CDR1 SGHTA and CDR2 FQGNSA. Trimming removed 5 bases at V and 0 bases at J, with 14 bases between. CDR3 coding DNA: TGTGCCAGCAGCCTGAGCGGGTCCAGCTCCTACAATGAGCAGTTCTTC. It codes for CASSLSGSSSYNEQFF.

V is TRBV7-3 and J is TRBJ2-7; 8 bases fit TRBD1. CDR3 size: 15 residues. Germline assignment: CDR1 SGHTA and CDR2 FQGTGA. Trimming at V came to 1 base and at J to 6 bases, leaving 8 bases not matched to a gene. CDR3 DNA sequence: TGTGCCAGCAGCTTAATCCCAGGGGGCCTAGGCGAGCAGTACTTC. This translates into CASSLIPGGLGEQYF.

The chain couples TRBV27 to TRBJ2-1; D is perhaps TRBD1 (5 bases). The V end was cut by 2 bases, the J end by 6 bases, with 8 bases between. Germline CDR1 reads MNHEY; CDR2 reads SMNVEV (reference sequence). The CDR3 runs to 13 residues. CDR3 DNA: TGTGCCAGCAGTTTAACACAGGCCAATGAGCAGTTCTTC. Translation: CASSLTQANEQFF.

The genes are TRBV10-3 and TRBJ2-1; maybe TRBD2 (6 bases). Germline V gene data show CDR1 as ENHRY and CDR2 as SYGVKD. The CDR3 runs 14 residues. The V end lost 2 bases, the J end lost 6 bases, and 11 bases lay between the germline ends. The CDR3 region has the DNA TGTGCCATCAGTGAGGCGGGGATAGGCAATGAGCAGTTCTTC. Encoded protein: CAISEAGIGNEQFF.

J is TRBJ1-4 and V is TRBV5-4; D is ambiguous. The germline V gene encodes CDR1 SGHNT and CDR2 YYREEE (reference sequence). Trimming shortened V by 4 bases and J by 1 base, and 11 bases separated the two germline ends. The CDR3 has 15 amino acids. For the CDR3, the DNA is TGTGCCAGCAGCACTGCCGGAGGAACTAATGAAAAACTGTTTTTT. Encoded protein: CASSTAGGTNEKLFF.

The V and J genes are TRBV5-1 and TRBJ2-3, with D unclear. Trimming stripped 4 bases from V and 3 bases from J, with 12 bases between. There are 14 residues in the CDR3. CDR1 is SGHRS and CDR2 is YFSETQ in the germline V gene. The CDR3 spells CASSPSFSTDTQYF. DNA of the CDR3: TGCGCCAGCAGCCCCTCCTTTTCTACAGATACGCAGTATTTT.

This sequence joins TRBV5-1 and TRBJ1-1; tentatively, D is TRBD1 (6 bases). With 1 base removed from V and 4 bases from J, the gap between germline ends came to 11 bases. Germline V gene lookup returns CDR1 SGHRS and CDR2 YFSETQ. This CDR3 comprises 14 residues. CDR3 sequence: CASSLIGQSTEAFF. The CDR3, as DNA: TGCGCCAGCAGCTTGATCGGACAGTCCACTGAAGCTTTCTTT.

The V gene is TRBV7-9, the J gene TRBJ1-1; D not certain. Between the trimmed V and J ends, which lost 9 bases and 0 bases, there was a span of 14 bases. Germline assignment: CDR1 SEHNR and CDR2 FQNEAQ (reference sequence). The CDR3 covers 14 residues. CDR3 region: CASIIEYVNTEAFF. For the CDR3, the DNA is TGTGCCAGTATTATCGAGTACGTGAACACTGAAGCTTTCTTT.

J is TRBJ2-7 and V is TRBV5-4; perhaps TRBD2 as D (5 bases). Germline V gene sequence: CDR1 SGHNT, CDR2 YYREEE (reference sequence). The CDR3 sequence is 15 residues long. The V and J ends lost 0 bases and 0 bases respectively, with 10 bases between them. The CDR3 sequence is CASSLAGLGSYEQYF. CDR3 DNA: TGTGCCAGCAGCTTGGCGGGGTTGGGCTCCTACGAGCAGTACTTC. Full variable domain (missing parts from reference TRBV5-4 and TRBJ2-7): ETGVTQSPTHLIKTRGQQVTLRCSSQSGHNTVSWYQQALGQGPQFIFQYYREEENGRGNFPPRFSGLQFPNYSSELNVNALELDDSALYLCASSLAGLGSYEQYFGPGTRLTVT.